This record covers a single TCR beta chain. The V gene's germline CDR1 is LNHDA and CDR2 SQIVND (reference sequence). The CDR3 totals 17 residues. V was pared by 5 bases and J by 2 bases, with 18 bases between. This sample was taken from a study of technical replicates of blood from a handful of donors. Libraries were prepared by immunoSEQ multiplex PCR; TCRdb keeps only in-frame clonotypes and omits some of them. The sample holds some 15,000 clones, almost 85% seen once. This sequence originates from a human donor in good health. The chain recombines TRBV19 with TRBJ2-2; possibly TRBD2 for D (6 bases). Material: PBMCs. The CDR3 spells CASSPLQGRGNTGELFF. The CDR3 DNA sequence: TGTGCCAGTAGTCCCCTTCAAGGGCGGGGTAACACCGGGGAGCTGTTTTTT.